These 13 T cell receptor beta chains share one sample of origin, sequenced in a study of shared clonotypes between healthy human individuals. Libraries were prepared by immunoSEQ multiplex PCR; TCRdb keeps only in-frame clonotypes and omits some of them. Among a few million clones listed, approximately 95% were seen once. The sequenced material came from naive CD4+ T cells from PBMCs. The subset is: CD45RA+ positively selected. Receptors were obtained from a man aged 18 to 35 in good health. Some clones in this sample may be carry-over from other donors' samples.

In the case of this clone: In the same sample, other DNA sequences code for this CDR3. The chain has TRBV11-2 and TRBJ2-5; weak D call: TRBD2 (7 bases). Germline CDR1 and CDR2: SGHAT and FQNNGV. With 1 base removed from V and 5 bases from J, the gap between germline ends came to 11 bases. The CDR3 contains 14 residues. The CDR3: CASSLAGGRETQYF. CDR3 DNA sequence: TGTGCCAGCAGCTTAGCGGGGGGCAGGGAGACCCAGTACTTC.

The rearrangement joins TRBV5-1 to TRBJ2-5, with no clear D. Trimming took off 0 bases at V and 2 bases at J, with 14 bases between the two ends. The CDR3 is made up of 16 amino acids. CDR1 SGHRS and CDR2 YFSETQ come from the germline V gene. The CDR3 loop is CASSLEVGNVQETQYF. DNA for the CDR3: TGCGCCAGCAGCTTGGAGGTCGGAAACGTTCAAGAGACCCAGTACTTC.

The V call is TRBV28, the J call TRBJ1-2, with TRBD1 identical over 11 bases. The ends lost 6 bases at V and 7 bases at J; junction bases unmatched: 7. The CDR3 length is 14 residues. Germline lookup yields CDR1 MDHEN and CDR2 SYDVKM. DNA of the CDR3: TGTGCCAGCAGCCGGACAGGGGGCGAAACTGGCTACACCTTC. Its translation: CASSRTGGETGYTF.

This sequence joins TRBV18 and TRBJ1-1, with D perhaps TRBD1 (6 bases). CDR1 is KGHSH, CDR2 LQKENI, per germline. Trimming left V 3 bases short and J 3 bases short, with 17 bases between. The CDR3 covers 16 residues. CDR3 region: CASSPRTGGGDTEAFF. CDR3 coding DNA: TGTGCCAGCTCACCCCGAACTGGAGGGGGGGACACTGAAGCTTTCTTT.

This rearrangement joins TRBV7-8 to TRBJ1-1; 7 positions match TRBD1. The germline gives CDR1 SGHVS, CDR2 FQNEAQ. Unmatched junction bases numbered 6, after V lost 3 bases and J lost 5 bases. The length of the CDR3 is 14 residues. CDR3 in amino acids: CASSFSTGWTEAFF. CDR3 nucleotides: TGTGCCAGCAGCTTTTCGACAGGGTGGACTGAAGCTTTCTTT.

This clone was seen a single time. The V gene is TRBV6-6, the J gene TRBJ2-4; TRBD1 aligns across 8 bases. The germline V gene encodes CDR1 MNHNY and CDR2 SVGAGI (reference sequence). The CDR3 runs to 15 residues. After removal of 5 bases from V and 7 bases from J, the junction contained 10 bases not matched to a gene. The CDR3 coding sequence is TGTGCCAGCAGTAAGATGACAGGGGTAGGGAACATTCAGTACTTC. Translated, it gives CASSKMTGVGNIQYF.

The chain carries TRBV6-1 and TRBJ2-1; the D is unclear. Germline CDR1 is MNHNS and CDR2 is SASEGT. Trimming cost V 3 bases and J 8 bases, with 5 bases left between them. The CDR3 has 11 residues. CDR3: CASSDWYEQFF. CDR3 DNA sequence: TGTGCCAGCAGTGACTGGTATGAGCAGTTCTTC.

J is TRBJ2-1 and V is TRBV28, with TRBD1 matching over 7 bases. The germline CDR1 and CDR2 sequences are MDHEN and SYDVKM. After removal of 6 bases from V and 8 bases from J, the junction contained 10 bases not matched to a gene. The CDR3 has 14 amino acids. The DNA for the CDR3 is TGTGCCAGCAGCCAGGGGGTAATATATTATGAGCAGTTCTTC. The encoded protein is CASSQGVIYYEQFF.

The CDR3 region has the DNA TGTGCCAGCAGTTTGGGTCGGGGTACGAACACTGAAGCTTTCTTT. Its protein is CASSLGRGTNTEAFF. The chain joins TRBV27 to TRBJ1-1; no definite D call. The V gene lost 3 bases and the J gene lost 1 base, with 12 bases spanning the gap. The CDR3 has 15 residues. The V gene's germline CDR1 is MNHEY and CDR2 SMNVEV (reference sequence).

The rearrangement uses TRBV10-3 and TRBJ2-7; 7 nucleotides line up with TRBD2. Germline values: CDR1 ENHRY, CDR2 SYGVKD. V gave up 2 bases and J gave up 3 bases; unmatched junction bases: 7. CDR3 length: 15 residues. The CDR3, as DNA: TGTGCCATCAGTGAGGGGTTAGCGGGCGGCTACGAGCAGTACTTC. This sequence encodes CAISEGLAGGYEQYF.

The CDR3 sequence is CASSLRQGRQETQYF. The CDR3 nucleotides read TGCGCCAGCAGCTTGCGACAGGGGAGACAAGAGACCCAGTACTTC. The chain is built from TRBV5-1 and TRBJ2-5; 8 bases fit TRBD1. This CDR3 spans 15 amino acids. The trim removed 1 base at V and 2 bases at J, leaving 4 bases unmatched. CDR1 is SGHRS and CDR2 is YFSETQ in the germline V gene.

V usage is TRBV6-5 and J usage is TRBJ1-4, with 9 nucleotides matching TRBD1. CDR3 size: 14 residues. In germline, CDR1 is MNHEY, CDR2 SVGAGI. V lost 1 base, J lost 7 bases, and 1 base stayed unmatched. The CDR3 region is CASSYWTGAEKLFF. The CDR3 region has the DNA TGTGCCAGCAGTTACTGGACAGGGGCTGAAAAACTGTTTTTT.

V usage is TRBV28 and J usage is TRBJ1-1; D not certain. CDR1 and CDR2 from the germline V gene are MDHEN and SYDVKM. Trimming removed 6 bases at V and 3 bases at J, with 11 bases between. The CDR3 covers 13 residues. This CDR3 is CASRIRGDTEAFF. CDR3 sequence (DNA): TGTGCCAGCAGGATACGTGGCGACACTGAAGCTTTCTTT.